This record concerns one T cell receptor beta chain sequence. This entry comes from a study of CXCR3-negative and CXCR3-positive naive CD8 T cells. Libraries were UMI-labeled 5' RACE TRB cDNA. TCRdb reprocessed the 5' RACE reads, keeping one entry per CDR3 protein, no DNA. Its listing shows around 92,000 distinct CDR3 sequences. This sequence was found in a human donor in good health. Some clones in this sample may be carry-over from other donors' samples. The sample taken for sequencing was naive CXCR3- CD8+ T cells from blood. Subset denoted: CD45RO-CCR7+CD27+CD95- naive CD8+ T cells lacking CXCR3 (TNR3-).

The CDR3 protein is CASSGAGLGALNEQYF. This sequence joins TRBV7-6 and TRBJ2-7; TCRdb proposes TRBD1, but this gene call is untestable without DNA. CDR1 and CDR2 from the germline V gene are SGHVS and FNYEAQ. This CDR3 has 16 amino acids.